These T cell receptor beta chains were read from a single sample in a study of Graves' ophthalmopathy and Graves' hyperthyroidism. MiXCR, run by TCRdb on the multiplex PCR reads, gives a single entry per CDR3 protein. The sample has hundreds of thousands of distinct CDR3 sequences, over 40% seen once. The sequencing input was peripheral blood. These receptors originate from an adult man with Graves' ophthalmopathy. Each CDR3 is given with its conserved first and last residue. Fields, in order: CDR3 protein, CDR3 DNA, D gene, V gene, J gene, clone size. D genes are given only for firm matches. Clone size is given for some rows only: seen once, a few or many times, or a class if the clone is expanded.

CDR3: CAISGGSRESYEQYF
DNA: TGTGCCATCAGTGGCGGGAGTAGAGAATCCTACGAGCAGTACTTC
D: TRBD2
V: TRBV10-3
J: TRBJ2-7
size: many

CDR3: CSAAPGRYTEAFF
DNA: TGCAGTGCAGCTCCAGGCCGGTACACTGAAGCTTTCTTT
D: .
V: TRBV20-1
J: TRBJ1-1
size: .

CDR3: CASSIFLSYNQPQHF
DNA: TGTGCCAGTAGTATCTTCTTAAGTTACAATCAGCCCCAGCATTTT
D: .
V: TRBV19
J: TRBJ1-5
size: many

CDR3: CASRTQGF
DNA: TGTGCCAGTAGGACCCAGGGGTTT
D: .
V: TRBV19
J: TRBJ1-6
size: few

CDR3: CASSLVISSGHYEQYF
DNA: TGTGCCAGCAGCTTAGTTATCTCTAGCGGCCACTACGAGCAGTACTTC
D: TRBD2
V: TRBV7-8
J: TRBJ2-7
size: many

CDR3: CASSQTTGPYGYTF
DNA: TGCGCCAGCAGCCAAACGACAGGCCCCTATGGCTACACCTTC
D: .
V: TRBV5-1
J: TRBJ1-2
size: .

CDR3: CASGGDYSYNEQFF
DNA: TGTGCCAGCGGGGGGGACTACTCCTACAATGAGCAGTTCTTC
D: TRBD2
V: TRBV25-1
J: TRBJ2-1
size: few

CDR3: CASRRMNTEAFF
DNA: TGTGCCAGCAGGCGGATGAACACTGAAGCTTTCTTT
D: .
V: TRBV7-8
J: TRBJ1-1
size: many

CDR3: CASSQRLAGSSYEQYF
DNA: TGTGCCAGCAGCCAACGACTAGCGGGGAGTTCCTACGAGCAGTACTTC
D: TRBD2
V: TRBV5-6
J: TRBJ2-7
size: many

CDR3: CSARSQQGPNTEAFF
DNA: TGCAGTGCTAGAAGTCAACAGGGGCCGAACACTGAAGCTTTCTTT
D: TRBD1
V: TRBV20-1
J: TRBJ1-1
size: .

CDR3: CASSQDVGGYEQYF
DNA: TGCGCCAGCAGCCAAGATGTGGGGGGGTACGAGCAGTACTTC
D: TRBD2
V: TRBV4-3
J: TRBJ2-7
size: many

CDR3: CASSLRWNTEAFF
DNA: TGTGCCAGCAGCTTGAGATGGAACACTGAAGCTTTCTTT
D: .
V: TRBV7-9
J: TRBJ1-1
size: many

CDR3: CAIKSGQLNTEAFF
DNA: TGTGCCATCAAGTCGGGACAGCTGAACACTGAAGCTTTCTTT
D: TRBD1
V: TRBV10-3
J: TRBJ1-1
size: many

CDR3: CASSLGLVNEQFF
DNA: TGTGCCAGCAGCTTGGGACTCGTCAATGAGCAGTTCTTC
D: .
V: TRBV5-5
J: TRBJ2-1
size: few

CDR3: CSGTSGGVGEQYF
DNA: TGCAGCGGGACTAGCGGGGGAGTCGGGGAGCAGTACTTC
D: TRBD2
V: TRBV29-1
J: TRBJ2-7
size: .

CDR3: CATSRAGGVAGELYF
DNA: TGTGCCACCAGCAGAGCGGGGGGCGTTGCCGGGGAGCTGTACTTC
D: TRBD2
V: TRBV24-1
J: TRBJ2-7
size: .

CDR3: CASSWGGAYGYTF
DNA: TGTGCCAGCAGCTGGGGGGGGGCCTATGGCTACACCTTC
D: .
V: TRBV11-2
J: TRBJ1-2
size: .

CDR3: CASSPGVAGNQPQHF
DNA: TGTGCCAGCAGTCCGGGGGTGGCAGGGAATCAGCCCCAGCATTTT
D: .
V: TRBV12-3/TRBV12-4
J: TRBJ1-5
size: many

CDR3: CASSQETAWGEQYF
DNA: TGTGCCAGCAGCCAAGAGACAGCCTGGGGGGAGCAGTACTTC
D: .
V: TRBV4-2
J: TRBJ2-7
size: few

CDR3: CASLGQGNTEAFF
DNA: TGTGCCAGCTTGGGACAGGGGAACACTGAAGCTTTCTTT
D: TRBD1
V: TRBV25-1
J: TRBJ1-1
size: many

CDR3: CASSFTTDRSLPPTNEKLFF
DNA: TGTGCCAGCAGTTTTACCACGGACAGATCTTTGCCGCCAACTAATGAAAAACTGTTTTTT
D: .
V: TRBV7-9
J: TRBJ1-4
size: .

CDR3: CASSRGSGPTGELFF
DNA: TGTGCCAGCAGCCGGGGTAGCGGCCCCACCGGGGAGCTGTTTTTT
D: .
V: TRBV11-1
J: TRBJ2-2
size: .

CDR3: CASSLIRTGATEAFF
DNA: TGTGCCAGCAGTTTAATCCGGACAGGGGCCACTGAAGCTTTCTTT
D: TRBD1
V: TRBV6-6
J: TRBJ1-1
size: .

CDR3: CSVGVRDRGYQETQYF
DNA: TGCAGCGTTGGCGTCCGAGACAGGGGGTACCAAGAGACCCAGTACTTC
D: TRBD1
V: TRBV29-1
J: TRBJ2-5
size: many

CDR3: CASSQVVGGEQFF
DNA: TGTGCCAGCAGCCAAGTTGTAGGTGGTGAGCAGTTCTTC
D: .
V: TRBV14
J: TRBJ2-1
size: .

CDR3: CASSSRDNQPQHF
DNA: TGTGCCAGCAGTTCCCGAGACAATCAGCCCCAGCATTTT
D: .
V: TRBV12-3/TRBV12-4
J: TRBJ1-5
size: many

CDR3: CASRPTSGTAYGYTF
DNA: TGTGCCAGCAGACCAACCTCCGGGACAGCCTATGGCTACACCTTC
D: TRBD1
V: TRBV12-3/TRBV12-4
J: TRBJ1-2
size: .

CDR3: CASSVRDSRTYGYTF
DNA: TGTGCCAGCAGTGTCCGGGACAGCCGGACCTATGGCTACACCTTC
D: TRBD1
V: TRBV7-4
J: TRBJ1-2
size: .

CDR3: CAISDRDRDYEQYF
DNA: TGTGCCATCAGTGATCGGGACAGGGACTACGAGCAGTACTTC
D: TRBD1
V: TRBV10-3
J: TRBJ2-7
size: many

CDR3: CSSLDRGLTGGYTF
DNA: TGCAGTTCACTAGACAGGGGGTTGACAGGTGGCTACACCTTC
D: TRBD1
V: TRBV29-1
J: TRBJ1-2
size: many

CDR3: CATRWDRGEAEAFF
DNA: TGTGCCACCCGGTGGGACAGGGGAGAGGCTGAAGCTTTCTTT
D: TRBD1
V: TRBV6-6
J: TRBJ1-1
size: many

CDR3: CASSMLDSDYGYTF
DNA: TGTGCCAGTAGTATGTTAGACAGCGACTATGGCTACACCTTC
D: .
V: TRBV19
J: TRBJ1-2
size: many

CDR3: CSARGQNNQPRHF
DNA: TGCAGTGCCAGGGGACAGAACAATCAGCCCCGGCATTTT
D: TRBD1
V: TRBV20-1
J: TRBJ1-5
size: .

CDR3: CASSQVAKETQYF
DNA: TGCGCCAGCAGCCAAGTTGCGAAAGAGACCCAGTACTTC
D: .
V: TRBV4-1
J: TRBJ2-5
size: .

CDR3: CASSYRGDNQPQHF
DNA: TGTGCCAGTAGTTACAGGGGGGACAATCAGCCCCAGCATTTT
D: TRBD1
V: TRBV19
J: TRBJ1-5
size: .

CDR3: CASSLDGSAGEQYF
DNA: TGCGCCAGCAGCTTGGATGGCAGTGCGGGCGAGCAGTACTTC
D: .
V: TRBV5-1
J: TRBJ2-7
size: many

CDR3: CASSLTARNTEAFF
DNA: TGTGCCAGCAGCCTGACCGCTCGGAACACTGAAGCTTTCTTT
D: .
V: TRBV5-8
J: TRBJ1-1
size: many

CDR3: CASSQEGKVEQYF
DNA: TGTGCCAGCAGCCAAGAAGGAAAAGTCGAGCAGTACTTC
D: .
V: TRBV3-1
J: TRBJ2-7
size: few

CDR3: CASVAPGLNTEAFF
DNA: TGTGCCAGCGTAGCTCCAGGTTTGAACACTGAAGCTTTCTTT
D: .
V: TRBV25-1
J: TRBJ1-1
size: .

CDR3: CASRFTGTSGHTF
DNA: TGTGCCAGCAGGTTTACAGGGACGAGCGGCCACACCTTC
D: .
V: TRBV7-9
J: TRBJ1-2
size: .

CDR3: CASSPWTGTYEQYF
DNA: TGTGCCAGCAGCCCCTGGACAGGTACCTACGAGCAGTACTTC
D: TRBD1
V: TRBV7-8
J: TRBJ2-7
size: many

CDR3: CASSDAGSYEQYF
DNA: TGTGCCAGCAGTGATGCAGGGTCCTACGAGCAGTACTTC
D: .
V: TRBV6-1
J: TRBJ2-7
size: .

CDR3: CSASSGYNSPLHF
DNA: TGCAGTGCTAGTTCCGGTTATAATTCACCCCTCCACTTT
D: .
V: TRBV20-1
J: TRBJ1-6
size: many

CDR3: CASSSPSSSYEQYF
DNA: TGTGCCAGCAGCTCCCCGTCTAGCTCCTACGAGCAGTACTTC
D: .
V: TRBV4-2
J: TRBJ2-7
size: .

CDR3: CASRPPRGAEAFF
DNA: TGTGCCAGCAGACCTCCCAGGGGTGCTGAAGCTTTCTTT
D: .
V: TRBV12-3/TRBV12-4
J: TRBJ1-1
size: .

CDR3: CDSSRGHNTEAFF
DNA: TGTGACAGCAGTCGAGGACATAACACTGAAGCTTTCTTT
D: .
V: TRBV7-9
J: TRBJ1-1
size: .

CDR3: CASTVTQYF
DNA: TGTGCCAGCACCGTGACACAGTACTTC
D: .
V: TRBV7-3
J: TRBJ2-5
size: .

CDR3: CASSQQGETTNEKLFF
DNA: TGCGCCAGCAGCCAACAGGGAGAGACGACTAATGAAAAACTGTTTTTT
D: .
V: TRBV4-3
J: TRBJ1-4
size: few

CDR3: CASSRTGLAFGEQYF
DNA: TGCGCCAGCAGCCGGACGGGACTAGCTTTCGGCGAGCAGTACTTC
D: TRBD2
V: TRBV5-1
J: TRBJ2-7
size: few

CDR3: CASSQEEDLMNTGELFF
DNA: TGCGCCAGCAGCCAAGAGGAGGACCTCATGAACACCGGGGAGCTGTTTTTT
D: .
V: TRBV4-3
J: TRBJ2-2
size: .

CDR3: CAASMGDYNSPLHF
DNA: TGTGCCGCCAGCATGGGGGACTATAATTCACCCCTCCACTTT
D: .
V: TRBV15
J: TRBJ1-6
size: .

CDR3: CASSFGFPNYGYTF
DNA: TGTGCCAGCAGCTTTGGTTTCCCCAACTATGGCTACACCTTC
D: .
V: TRBV5-6
J: TRBJ1-2
size: few

CDR3: CASSERVGVTNTEAFF
DNA: TGTGCCAGCAGTGAAAGGGTCGGGGTGACTAACACTGAAGCTTTCTTT
D: .
V: TRBV10-3
J: TRBJ1-1
size: .

CDR3: CAWYRVRYTEAFF
DNA: TGTGCCTGGTACAGGGTGAGGTACACTGAAGCTTTCTTT
D: .
V: TRBV30
J: TRBJ1-1
size: .

CDR3: CASSPMGRSTEAFF
DNA: TGTGCCAGCAGCCCGATGGGGAGGTCCACTGAAGCTTTCTTT
D: .
V: TRBV14
J: TRBJ1-1
size: few

CDR3: CASSPGGADTQYF
DNA: TGTGCCAGCAGCCCTGGAGGCGCAGATACGCAGTATTTT
D: .
V: TRBV7-9
J: TRBJ2-3
size: few

CDR3: CRPLRSADANF
DNA: TGCAGGCCCTTGCGGAGCGCGGACGCGAACTTC
D: .
V: TRBV20-1
J: TRBJ2-7
size: .

CDR3: CATSVFSPGQGDVYTF
DNA: TGTGCCACCAGTGTTTTTTCTCCGGGACAGGGGGATGTCTACACCTTC
D: TRBD1
V: TRBV24-1
J: TRBJ1-2
size: many